The 14 T cell receptor beta chains in this list originate from one sample, sequenced in a study of neurological immune-mediated disorders (dated by TCRdb to about 2019). Library prep was done by 5' RACE. The sequencer listed for this sample is Illumina HiSeq 2500. The public reads were reanalyzed by TCRdb: fastp trimming at Q25, MiXCR alignment, in-frame beta chains only. Each CDR3 protein gets just one entry, which takes the most common genes and DNA from the rows behind it. Within this sample are roughly 100,000 distinct CDR3 sequences, with 11% of them counted one time only. The ten largest clones capture 3.1% of the sample. The time point label here, explained by the study, means: longitudinal time-point 3. Sequencing input: PBMCs. These receptors all come from a female donor with HTLV-1-associated myelopathy (HAM/TSP).

As concerns this clonotype: The junction shows a germline mismatch at one end, possibly a read error. The chain links TRBV5-1 to TRBJ2-1; D unresolved. The CDR3 runs 14 residues. The germline gives CDR1 SGHRS, CDR2 YFSETQ. CDR3 sequence (DNA): TGCTCCAGCAGCGATAAGAGCTCCTACAATGAGCAGTTCTTC. This encodes CSSSDKSSYNEQFF.

This clonotype has a count of ten or more. The J gene is TRBJ2-7, the V gene TRBV28, with TRBD1 identical over 8 bases. Germline V gene lookup returns CDR1 MDHEN and CDR2 SYDVKM. The CDR3 runs 12 residues. J gave up 1 base and V 10 bases, and 3 bases lay outside the gene matches. CDR3 sequence: CATRTGSYEQYF. The CDR3 bases are TGTGCCACCCGGACAGGGTCCTACGAGCAGTACTTC. The variable domain in full, with the rest retrieved from reference TRBV28 and TRBJ2-7, is DVKVTQSSRYLVKRTGEKVFLECVQDMDHENMFWYRQDPGLGLRLIYFSYDVKMKEKGDIPEGYSVSREKKERFSLILESASTNQTSMYLCATRTGSYEQYFGPGTRLTVT.

At least ten counts were recorded for this clonotype. This sequence joins TRBV5-5 and TRBJ2-7; the D gene is possibly TRBD1 (7 bases). CDR1 is SGHKS, CDR2 YYEKEE, per germline (reference sequence). CDR3 length: 14 amino acids. The ends were cut back, 4 bases at V and 3 bases at J, with 14 bases in the middle. DNA for the CDR3: TGTGCCAGCAGCCAGGGGGGACGGGTCTACGAGCAGTACTTC. Translation: CASSQGGRVYEQYF.

Worth noting for this clonotype: This may be a read error: a much more frequent sequence differs by one nucleotide. V is TRBV5-1 and J is TRBJ1-1; a weak D match, TRBD1 (6 bases). In germline, CDR1 is SGHRS, CDR2 YFSETQ. The CDR3 runs 12 residues. V lost 7 bases to trimming and J lost 4 bases, with 11 bases between them. The CDR3 sequence: CASHIGGTEAFF. Written as DNA, the CDR3 is TGCGCCAGCCATATAGGGGGCACTGAAGCTTTCTTT.

CDR3 in amino acids: CASSSGLSYEQYF. The CDR3 DNA is TGTGCCAGCAGTTCGGGACTTTCCTACGAGCAGTACTTC. This chain uses TRBV7-6 with TRBJ2-7, with a tentative D call TRBD2 (6 bases). Germline loops: CDR1 SGHVS, CDR2 FNYEAQ. The V and J ends lost 6 bases and 1 base respectively, with 10 bases between them. CDR3 size: 13 residues.

This clonotype has at least ten counts. The rearrangement uses TRBV7-9 and TRBJ2-3; TRBD2 might be the D (6 bases). Germline V gene sequence: CDR1 SEHNR, CDR2 FQNEAQ (reference sequence). V was clipped by 3 bases and J by 1 base, with 11 bases between them. CDR3 length: 15 amino acids. The DNA of the CDR3 is TGTGCCAGCAGCTTCGTCGGGGGTGGCACAGATACGCAGTATTTT. The encoded protein is CASSFVGGGTDTQYF.

This clonotype was counted once. A read error may account for a junction end that differs from germline. The chain recombines TRBV5-1 with TRBJ2-1; the match to TRBD2 covers 10 bases. The CDR3 is 15 residues long. CDR1 and CDR2 (germline): SGHRS, YFSETQ. CDR3 bases: TGCGCCAACAGCTTGTGGAGCGGGGGGGGCAATGAGCAGTTCTTC. Protein sequence: CANSLWSGGGNEQFF. Together with reference TRBV5-1 and TRBJ2-1, the CDR3 gives the full variable domain: KAGVTQTPRYLIKTRGQQVTLSCSPISGHRSVSWYQQTPGQGLQFLFEYFSETQRNKGNFPGRFSGRQFSNSRSEMNVSTLELGDSALYLCANSLWSGGGNEQFFGPGTRLTVL.

As for this clonotype: Being one base from a much bigger clone, this may be a read error. This chain connects TRBV5-1 to TRBJ2-7; either TRBD1 or TRBD2 may supply D (5 bases each). Germline CDR1 is SGHRS and CDR2 is YFSETQ. V lost 0 bases, J lost 2 bases, and 12 bases lay in between. This CDR3 has 15 residues. CDR3 nucleotides: TGCGCCAGCAGCTTGGTGGGGGAAGCAACCTACGAGCAGTACTTC. Translation: CASSLVGEATYEQYF.

In its sample, this clonotype was seen many times. The chain is built from TRBV5-1 and TRBJ1-1; D is unresolved. This CDR3 spans 16 amino acids. Germline V gene lookup returns CDR1 SGHRS and CDR2 YFSETQ. Trimming removed 4 bases from V and 1 base from J, with 17 bases in between. CDR3 in amino acids: CASSPQPTLRNTEAFF. The CDR3, as DNA: TGCGCCAGCAGCCCTCAACCGACCCTAAGGAACACTGAAGCTTTCTTT.

This clonotype has ten or more counts. The rearrangement links TRBV20-1 to TRBJ2-7; 15 nucleotides match TRBD2. Germline-derived CDR1 and CDR2 are DFQATT and SNEGSKA (reference sequence). Trimming took 4 bases from V and 5 from J; bases not matched to a gene: 9. The CDR3 extends over 16 amino acids. The CDR3 DNA sequence: TGCAGTGCTACCCGGACTAGCGGGGGGGCTGTCAACGAGCAGTACTTC. It translates to CSATRTSGGAVNEQYF.

Many counts were recorded for this clonotype. V usage is TRBV28 and J usage is TRBJ2-1; 8 positions agree with TRBD1. This CDR3 is 16 amino acids long. The germline gives CDR1 MDHEN, CDR2 SYDVKM. V lost 6 bases, J lost 7 bases, and 14 bases stayed unmatched. The CDR3 DNA reads as TGTGCCAGCAGCTCACCCGCAGGGGGCAACGAGAATGAGCAGTTCTTC. This gives the protein CASSSPAGGNENEQFF.

In its sample, this clonotype was seen many times. The chain uses TRBV10-3 and TRBJ2-1; 16 nucleotides line up with TRBD2. Germline CDR1 reads ENHRY; CDR2 reads SYGVKD. With 6 bases clipped from V and 9 bases from J, the junction kept 5 bases outside the gene matches. The CDR3 extends over 15 amino acids. Written as DNA, the CDR3 is TGTGCCATCAGCCCCGGGACTAGCGGGGGGGGTGAGCAGTTCTTC. It encodes CAISPGTSGGGEQFF.

The chain joins TRBV29-1 to TRBJ1-2; a weak D match, TRBD1 (6 bases). The CDR3 consists of 14 residues. Germline loops: CDR1 SQVTM, CDR2 ANQGSEA. The germline V and J ends were trimmed by 6 bases and 4 bases, with 18 bases remaining between them. The CDR3 is CSVQAGGRGYGYTF. CDR3 sequence (DNA): TGCAGCGTCCAGGCGGGGGGGCGCGGCTATGGCTACACCTTC.

This clonotype was recorded many times. The DNA of the CDR3 is TGTGCCAGCAGGAGCTCTGGGGCCAACGTCCTGACTTTC. Protein: CASRSSGANVLTF. The chain carries TRBV6-6 and TRBJ2-6; D remains ambiguous. V was clipped by 6 bases and J by 0 bases, with 3 bases between them. The CDR3 length is 13 residues. Germline loops: CDR1 MNHNY, CDR2 SVGAGI (reference sequence).